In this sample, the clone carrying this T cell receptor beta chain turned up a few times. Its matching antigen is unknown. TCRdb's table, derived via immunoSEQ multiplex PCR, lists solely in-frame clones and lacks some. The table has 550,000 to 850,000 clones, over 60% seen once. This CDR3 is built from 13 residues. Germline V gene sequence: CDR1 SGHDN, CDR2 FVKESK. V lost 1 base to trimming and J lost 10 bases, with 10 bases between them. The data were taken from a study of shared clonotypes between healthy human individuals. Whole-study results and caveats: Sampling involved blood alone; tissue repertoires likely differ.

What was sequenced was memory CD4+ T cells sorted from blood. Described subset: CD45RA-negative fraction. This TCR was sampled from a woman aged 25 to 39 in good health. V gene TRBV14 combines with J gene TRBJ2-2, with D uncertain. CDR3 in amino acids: CASSQGWSSELFF. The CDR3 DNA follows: TGTGCCAGCAGCCAAGGCTGGTCCTCGGAGCTGTTTTTT.